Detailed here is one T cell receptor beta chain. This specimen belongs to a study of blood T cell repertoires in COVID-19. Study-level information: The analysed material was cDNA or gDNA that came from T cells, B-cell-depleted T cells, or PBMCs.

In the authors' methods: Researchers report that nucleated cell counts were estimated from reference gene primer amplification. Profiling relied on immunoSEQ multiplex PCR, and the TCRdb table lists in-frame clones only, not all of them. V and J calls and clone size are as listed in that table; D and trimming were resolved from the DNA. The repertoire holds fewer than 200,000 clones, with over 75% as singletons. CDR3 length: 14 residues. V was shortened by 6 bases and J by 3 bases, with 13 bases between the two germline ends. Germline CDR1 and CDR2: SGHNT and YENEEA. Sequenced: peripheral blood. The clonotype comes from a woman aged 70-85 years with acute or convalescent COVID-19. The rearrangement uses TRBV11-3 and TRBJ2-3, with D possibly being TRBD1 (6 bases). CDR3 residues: CASSLRGWTDTQYF. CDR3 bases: TGTGCCAGCAGTCTCAGGGGTTGGACAGATACGCAGTATTTT.